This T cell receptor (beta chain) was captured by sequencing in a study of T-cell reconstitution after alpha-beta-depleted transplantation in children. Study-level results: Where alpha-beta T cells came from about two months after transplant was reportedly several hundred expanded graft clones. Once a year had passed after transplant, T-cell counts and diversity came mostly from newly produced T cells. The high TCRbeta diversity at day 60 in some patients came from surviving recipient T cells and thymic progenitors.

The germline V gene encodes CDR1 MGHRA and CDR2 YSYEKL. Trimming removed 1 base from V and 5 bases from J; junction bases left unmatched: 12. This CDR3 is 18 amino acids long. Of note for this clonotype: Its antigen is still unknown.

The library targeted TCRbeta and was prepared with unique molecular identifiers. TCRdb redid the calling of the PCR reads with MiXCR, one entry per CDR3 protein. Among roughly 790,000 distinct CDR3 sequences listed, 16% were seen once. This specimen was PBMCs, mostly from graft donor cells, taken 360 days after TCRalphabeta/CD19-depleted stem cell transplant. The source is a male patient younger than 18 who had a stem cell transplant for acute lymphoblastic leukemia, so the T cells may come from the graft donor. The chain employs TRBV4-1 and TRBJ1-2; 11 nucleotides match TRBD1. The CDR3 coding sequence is TGCGCCAGCAGCCAAGCTCCGGGACAGGGGGTTAGACTGTATGGCTACACCTTC. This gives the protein CASSQAPGQGVRLYGYTF.